The TCR beta chain under discussion was sequenced for a study of blood T cell repertoires in COVID-19. Study-wide context: Nucleic acid was either cDNA or gDNA, and it came from T cells, B-cell-depleted T cells, or PBMCs.

V lost 2 bases and J 4 bases, leaving 9 bases between the germline ends. Germline-derived CDR1 and CDR2 are SGHRS and YFSETQ. CDR3 length equals 13 residues. Recruits, aged about 18 to 90 years, lived in 25 or so US areas. Clinical history as reported by participants underpinned cohort assignment. Assay used: immunoSEQ multiplex PCR; TCRdb lists only in-frame clones, some missing. The sample gives about 230,000 clones, around 92% of which show up once; 3% to 4% is in the top ten. The clonotype comes from a woman in her thirties with acute COVID-19. Material for sequencing was PBMCs or T cells enriched from blood (not recorded which). This chain connects TRBV5-1 to TRBJ1-2; D is possibly TRBD1 (6 bases). DNA of the CDR3: TGCGCCAGCAGCTTCGGGGGGGCCTATGGCTACACCTTC. Protein: CASSFGGAYGYTF.